Sequencing of this T cell receptor beta chain was carried out in a study of T cell repertoires in cytomegalovirus infection. Study-wide points: HLA-C-restricted CMV clonotypes gave the most frequent clonotype in two of eight donors.

The germline CDR1 and CDR2 sequences are DFQATT and SNEGSKA (reference sequence). Trimming removed 3 bases from V and 5 bases from J; junction bases left unmatched: 4. The CDR3 contains 14 residues. With regard to this clonotype: Its antigen is unknown.

In TCRdb, the reads were re-called with MiXCR into one record per CDR3 protein. The sample includes roughly 700,000 distinct CDR3 sequences, 30% to 40% of them seen just once. The sequenced sample was cultured PBMCs, obtained from culture after CMV antigen stimulation. This clonotype was obtained from a human donor in good health (CMV status not recorded). Some clones in this sample may be carry-over from other donors' samples. This chain joins TRBV20-1 and TRBJ1-5, with 10 bases aligning to TRBD1. The CDR3 region is CSASRQGAHQPQHF. The CDR3 DNA follows: TGCAGTGCTAGCAGACAGGGGGCTCATCAGCCCCAGCATTTT.